These T cell receptor beta chains were read from a single sample in a study of regulatory T cells in long-lasting Graves disease. TCRdb re-analysed the multiplex PCR reads in MiXCR, keeping a single row per CDR3 protein. The sample has fewer than 350,000 distinct CDR3 sequences, 15% to 20% seen once. The source was peripheral blood mononuclear cells (PBMCs), collected at new diagnosis, from a patient treated with antithyroid drugs. The source is a female donor with Graves disease. Both conserved end residues are part of each CDR3. The D gene is left open where the match is weak. Size is stated for part of the rows, as once, few or many counts, or as a class when the clone is expanded.

clone size,V gene,D gene,J gene,CDR3 DNA,CDR3 protein
NA,TRBV11-2,TRBD1,TRBJ1-1,TGTGCCAGCTCATGGGACAGGATGAACACTGAAGCTTTCTTT,CASSWDRMNTEAFF
many,TRBV20-1,NA,TRBJ2-7,TGCAGTGCTAGAGATTACGCGAGGGGGGATGACGAGCAGTACTTC,CSARDYARGDDEQYF
many,TRBV11-2,TRBD1,TRBJ2-2,TGTGCCAGCAGCAGGACAGGAGCGGCCGGGGAGCTGTTTTTT,CASSRTGAAGELFF
many,TRBV20-1,NA,TRBJ1-1,TGCAGTGCTAGAGGCGTGGGGATGAACACTGAAGCTTTCTTT,CSARGVGMNTEAFF
many,TRBV24-1,NA,TRBJ1-1,TGTGCCACCTCCGTGGCCTCGGGCACTGAAGCTTTCTTT,CATSVASGTEAFF
many,TRBV24-1,NA,TRBJ1-1,TGTGCCACCAGTGTAGACAACACTGAAGCTTTCTTT,CATSVDNTEAFF
many,TRBV13,NA,TRBJ2-3,TGTGCCAGCAGCTTAACAACTAGCACAGATACGCAGTATTTT,CASSLTTSTDTQYF
many,TRBV20-1,TRBD1,TRBJ1-3,TGCAGTGCAGTGGGACAGGCTCTCTCTGGAAACACCATATATTTT,CSAVGQALSGNTIYF
few,TRBV12-3/TRBV12-4,NA,TRBJ2-7,TGTGCCAGCAGTTTAACCGGCCGGGCCGAGCAGTACTTC,CASSLTGRAEQYF
many,TRBV27,TRBD2,TRBJ2-1,TGTGCCAGCAGTTTAGTGGCTAGCGGCAACAATGAGCAGTTCTTC,CASSLVASGNNEQFF
NA,TRBV9,NA,TRBJ1-1,TGTGCCAGCAGCCCCTTCGACCCTTTGGGCACTGAAGCTTTCTTT,CASSPFDPLGTEAFF
few,TRBV13,TRBD1,TRBJ2-7,TGTGCCAGCAGCTTAGGCTCCGATTGGGGACAGAGGCACTACGAGCAGTACTTC,CASSLGSDWGQRHYEQYF
many,TRBV19,TRBD1,TRBJ2-2,TGTGCCAGTAGTATTCTCTCCGGGACAGGGTCTGGGGAGCTGTTTTTT,CASSILSGTGSGELFF
NA,TRBV4-1,TRBD1,TRBJ2-7,TGCGCCAGCAGCCAAGTTCACAGGGGGCGAGAGCAGTACTTC,CASSQVHRGREQYF
many,TRBV12-3/TRBV12-4,TRBD1,TRBJ2-1,TGTGCCAGCAGTGACAGGGACAGCCTTTGGAATGAGCAGTTCTTC,CASSDRDSLWNEQFF
NA,TRBV14,TRBD1,TRBJ1-2,TGTGCCAGCAGCCCCTGGACAGGGGATCCCTATGGCTACACCTTC,CASSPWTGDPYGYTF
many,TRBV5-1,NA,TRBJ2-3,TGCGCCAGCAGCGGAAGGCAGGGTGCAGATACGCAGTATTTT,CASSGRQGADTQYF
NA,TRBV12-3/TRBV12-4,NA,TRBJ2-5,TGTGCCAGCAGTACAAGGAGTAAGGGAGAGACCCAGTACTTC,CASSTRSKGETQYF
NA,TRBV19,NA,TRBJ1-2,TGTGCCAGTAGTATCATTCCCGCAAACTATGGCTACACCTTC,CASSIIPANYGYTF
many,TRBV10-2,NA,TRBJ1-1,TGCGCCAGCAGCGAACAGGACACTGAAGCTTTCTTT,CASSEQDTEAFF
many,TRBV2,TRBD1,TRBJ2-2,TGTGCCAGCAGTGAGGAGACAGGGGGCGCACCCGGGGAGCTGTTTTTT,CASSEETGGAPGELFF
NA,TRBV10-1,TRBD1,TRBJ1-1,TGCCTTGACAGGGGGCACACTGAAGCTTTCTTT,CLDRGHTEAFF
many,TRBV18,NA,TRBJ2-4,TGTGCCAGCACAGGGCTTCAAGCCAAAAACATTCAGTACTTC,CASTGLQAKNIQYF
many,TRBV27,NA,TRBJ1-2,TGTGCCAGCAGTTCCCCTAGCGCAGGAATCTATGGCTACACCTTC,CASSSPSAGIYGYTF
many,TRBV10-1,TRBD2,TRBJ2-7,TGCGCCAGCAGTGAGGCCCTCGGACTAGCGACCTACGAGCAGTACTTC,CASSEALGLATYEQYF
few,TRBV3-1,NA,TRBJ1-2,TGTGCCAGCAGCAACAGGGCTTTCGACTATGGCTACACCTTC,CASSNRAFDYGYTF
many,TRBV11-3,NA,TRBJ2-3,TGTGCCAGCAGCCCCTTAGACAATCGTCCAGATACGCAGTATTTT,CASSPLDNRPDTQYF
many,TRBV27,TRBD1,TRBJ2-3,TGTGCCAGCAGTAAACCTCCTGTGGGGACAGGCGATGGACTCGCAGATACGCAGTATTTT,CASSKPPVGTGDGLADTQYF
many,TRBV7-9,NA,TRBJ2-1,TGTGCCAGCAGCCAAGTACTCGGCGGCCCATACAATGAGCAGTTCTTC,CASSQVLGGPYNEQFF
many,TRBV6-1,NA,TRBJ2-7,TGTGCCAGCAGCCTGGAAGGGGGAGGGCTGTACGAGCAGTACTTC,CASSLEGGGLYEQYF
many,TRBV9,TRBD2,TRBJ2-2,TGTGCCAGCAGCGTAGCCCTCTTTTCTAGCGGGAACCGGGAGCTGTTTTTT,CASSVALFSSGNRELFF
once,TRBV18,TRBD1,TRBJ1-5,TGTGCCAGCTCACCCGGACAGGGGCATCAGCCCCAGCATTTT,CASSPGQGHQPQHF
many,TRBV27,TRBD2,TRBJ2-1,TGTGCCAGCAGTACCCTAGCGGGGCCCGATGAGCAGTTCTTC,CASSTLAGPDEQFF
few,TRBV6-1,NA,TRBJ2-7,TGTGCCAGCGGAGGAACGGGCGTTATTTCCTACGAGCAGTACTTC,CASGGTGVISYEQYF
many,TRBV28,NA,TRBJ1-5,TGTGCCAGCAGCCCAACGGCGGGGTGGGCGAGCAATCAGCCCCAGCATTTT,CASSPTAGWASNQPQHF
NA,TRBV2,TRBD1,TRBJ1-4,TGTGCCAGCAGGACTACAGGGGGAGGCGAAAAACTGTTTTTT,CASRTTGGGEKLFF
many,TRBV2,TRBD1,TRBJ2-7,TGTGCCAGGGCGGGACAGGGATCCTACGAGCAGTACTTC,CARAGQGSYEQYF
many,TRBV6-1,NA,TRBJ1-1,TGTGCCAGCCGGGACAAACGAGCCGCTTTCTTT,CASRDKRAAFF
many,TRBV20-1,NA,TRBJ2-1,TGCAGTGCTAGCGGGAGCTCCTACAATGAGCAGTTCTTC,CSASGSSYNEQFF
NA,TRBV11-3,TRBD1,TRBJ1-5,TGTGCCAGCAGCAAGGGACAGATAGATAGCAATCAGCCCCAGCATTTT,CASSKGQIDSNQPQHF
many,TRBV28,TRBD1,TRBJ2-3,TGTGCCAGCACTGACTCCGGGACAGGGGAAAGAGATACGCAGTATTTT,CASTDSGTGERDTQYF
many,TRBV24-1,TRBD1,TRBJ1-5,TGTGCCACCATCAAAGGGGGGACAGCACCCCCAAGATATAGCAATCAGCCCCAGCATTTT,CATIKGGTAPPRYSNQPQHF
NA,TRBV2,TRBD2,TRBJ2-5,TGCACCAGCAGTGTGGCGGGAGGGTTCGGGACCCAGTACTTC,CTSSVAGGFGTQYF
NA,TRBV7-9,NA,TRBJ2-7,TGTGCCAGCAGCTTCGGGGGCGGGAGAGCCGGCGAGCAGTACTTC,CASSFGGGRAGEQYF
NA,TRBV28,NA,TRBJ2-5,TGTGCCAGCAGTTTATGGGAGGACCTTGGATCCAGGGGACTCGTGCAGGAGACCCAGTACTTC,CASSLWEDLGSRGLVQETQYF
many,TRBV5-1,NA,TRBJ1-2,TGCGCCAGCAGCCGAAACCAACCCCCACGGTCAGGTGGCTACACCTTC,CASSRNQPPRSGGYTF
NA,TRBV9,NA,TRBJ2-1,TGTGCCAGCAGCGTACCGAGGGGGGTTCCCCTGTTCTTC,CASSVPRGVPLFF
many,TRBV12-3/TRBV12-4,NA,TRBJ2-4,TGTGCCAGCAGTTGGAGCGGAGCCAAAAACATTCAGTACTTC,CASSWSGAKNIQYF
many,TRBV20-1,NA,TRBJ2-7,TGCAGTGCTAGGAGTGACGAGCAGTACTTC,CSARSDEQYF
NA,TRBV2,TRBD2,TRBJ2-6,TGCGCCAGCAGTATACTAGCGGGGGACTCTGGGGCCAACGTCCTGACTTTC,CASSILAGDSGANVLTF
many,TRBV5-6,TRBD1,TRBJ1-6,TGTGCCAGCAGCTACCCAGGGGGCTCGGCACCCCTCCACTTT,CASSYPGGSAPLHF
once,TRBV28,TRBD1,TRBJ1-1,TGTGCCAGCAGACGGACAGGGGGCTACACTGAAGCTTTCTTT,CASRRTGGYTEAFF
many,TRBV27,TRBD1,TRBJ1-2,TGTGCCAGCAGTTTATCGACAGGGGGGGGCTATGGCTACACCTTC,CASSLSTGGGYGYTF
many,TRBV3-1,NA,TRBJ2-1,TGTGCCAGCAGCCAAATTTTCAATGAGCAGTTCTTC,CASSQIFNEQFF
many,TRBV11-2,NA,TRBJ1-1,TGTGCCAGCAGCGCGATGGGGGGGAACACTGAAGCTTTCTTT,CASSAMGGNTEAFF